These 24 T cell receptor beta chains share one sample of origin, sequenced in a study of blood T cell repertoires in COVID-19. Method: immunoSEQ multiplex PCR; TCRdb's copy keeps in-frame clones and lacks some. Here the sample spans over 95,000 clones, roughly 76% being singletons. Material for sequencing was peripheral blood. These receptor sequences come from a human donor in a cohort sampled during active COVID-19.

CDR3 protein: CASSPGTVNQPQHF. CDR3 in DNA: TGCGCCAGCAGCCCCGGGACAGTCAATCAGCCCCAGCATTTT. The J gene is TRBJ1-5, the V gene TRBV5-1; 7 positions agree with TRBD1. CDR1 SGHRS and CDR2 YFSETQ come from the germline V gene. The CDR3 is 14 amino acids. The ends lost 4 bases at V and 3 bases at J; junction bases unmatched: 4.

This clone was detected ten times or more. V usage is TRBV7-8 and J usage is TRBJ2-3, with 14 nucleotides matching TRBD2. The V gene's germline CDR1 is SGHVS and CDR2 FQNEAQ. The trim removed 5 bases at V and 9 bases at J, leaving 16 bases unmatched. The CDR3 sequence is 18 residues long. CDR3 sequence (DNA): TGTGCCAGCAGCGATCGAGGTCCGGGACTAGCGGGAGTTGGCACGCAGTATTTT. Translating it yields CASSDRGPGLAGVGTQYF.

This chain's CDR3 is CASSYRQRGANTSNRYNEQFF. The CDR3 DNA sequence: TGTGCCAGCAGTTACCGGCAGCGGGGGGCCAACACGTCAAACCGCTACAATGAGCAGTTCTTC. V and J are TRBV6-2 or TRBV6-3 and TRBJ2-1; 9 positions match TRBD2. V lost 2 bases, J lost 3 bases, and 20 bases stayed unmatched. The germline gives CDR1 MNHEY, CDR2 SVGEGT. CDR3 length equals 21 residues.

The gene calls are TRBV11-2 and TRBJ1-1; no firm D call. This CDR3 is 12 amino acids long. Looked up from germline, CDR1 is SGHAT and CDR2 is FQNNGV. Trimming removed 4 bases at V and 11 bases at J, with 14 bases between. The CDR3 sequence is CASSSPTSSAFF. The DNA of the CDR3 is TGTGCCAGCAGCTCACCCACGTCAAGCGCTTTCTTT. Using reference TRBV11-2 and TRBJ1-1 for the parts outside the CDR3, the full variable domain is EAGVAQSPRYKIIEKRQSVAFWCNPISGHATLYWYQQILGQGPKLLIQFQNNGVVDDSQLPKDRFSAERLKGVDSTLKIQPAKLEDSAVYLCASSSPTSSAFFGQGTRLTVV.

The chain joins TRBV6-2 or TRBV6-3 to TRBJ2-3; D unclear. Germline CDR1 is MNHEY and CDR2 is SVGEGT. The CDR3 is 15 amino acids. V lost 2 bases and J lost 5, with 14 bases in between. The CDR3 bases are TGTGCCAGCAGTTACGCGGAAAAAACGGGAGATACGCAGTATTTT. Encoded protein: CASSYAEKTGDTQYF.

This clone was recorded once. This chain joins TRBV30 and TRBJ2-6, with a weak D call TRBD2 (5 bases). There are 15 residues in the CDR3. V lost 5 bases and J 0 bases, leaving 11 bases between the germline ends. Per the germline V gene, CDR1 is GTSNPN and CDR2 is SVGIG (reference sequence). The CDR3 spells CAWAEDNSGANVLTF. The CDR3 coding sequence is TGTGCCTGGGCGGAGGATAACTCTGGGGCCAACGTCCTGACTTTC.

The rearrangement uses TRBV3-1 (or the pseudogene TRBV3-2) and TRBJ1-1, with TRBD1 matching over 9 bases. The length of the CDR3 is 15 residues. Germline CDR1 and CDR2: LGHDT and YNNKEL (reference sequence). Trimming at V came to 3 bases and at J to 4 bases, leaving 6 bases not matched to a gene. CDR3 amino acids: CASSHLTGGGTEAFF. The CDR3 nucleotides read TGTGCCAGCAGCCACCTCACAGGGGGCGGCACTGAAGCTTTCTTT.

J is TRBJ2-7 and V is TRBV12-1; the D call in the table, TRBD1, was not verified against the DNA. TRBV12-1 is termed a pseudogene. The CDR3 has 15 amino acids. The CDR3 region is CASSPQDSRRNEQYF. The CDR3 region has the DNA TGTGCCAGCAGCCCCCAAGACAGTAGAAGGAACGAGCAGTACTTC.

The chain recombines TRBV11-2 with TRBJ1-5; D may be TRBD1 (5 bases). This CDR3 contains 14 residues. V was pared by 0 bases and J by 5 bases, with 8 bases between. Germline CDR1 reads SGHAT; CDR2 reads FQNNGV. The CDR3 sequence is CASSLEGGDQPQHF. CDR3 nucleotide sequence: TGTGCCAGCAGCTTAGAGGGAGGGGATCAGCCCCAGCATTTT.

This clone has just a few counts. This chain uses TRBV27 with TRBJ1-3; the match to TRBD1 covers 9 bases. Trimming cost V 5 bases and J 0 bases; bases outside gene matches: 11. Germline V gene data show CDR1 as MNHEY and CDR2 as SMNVEV (reference sequence). CDR3 length: 18 residues. The CDR3 loop is CASSTGGEGVGSGNTIYF. The CDR3 nucleotides read TGTGCCAGCAGTACAGGGGGCGAGGGTGTAGGCTCTGGAAACACCATATATTTT.

The CDR3 spells CASSATSGTDTQYF. CDR3 sequence (DNA): TGTGCCAGCAGCGCCACTAGCGGCACAGATACGCAGTATTTT. The genes are TRBV9 and TRBJ2-3, with TRBD2 matching over 7 bases. V lost 3 bases, J lost 1 base, and 2 bases stayed unmatched. Germline assignment: CDR1 SGDLS and CDR2 YYNGEE. The CDR3 totals 14 residues.

The chain combines TRBV30 with TRBJ1-4; 9 nucleotides match TRBD1. The CDR3 has 14 residues. After removal of 4 bases from V and 6 bases from J, the junction contained 6 bases not matched to a gene. Germline loops: CDR1 GTSNPN, CDR2 SVGIG (reference sequence). This chain's CDR3 is CAWTGQGWDEKLFF. Here the CDR3 DNA reads TGTGCCTGGACGGGACAGGGATGGGATGAAAAACTGTTTTTT.

The V gene is TRBV5-5, the J gene TRBJ1-2, with 8 bases lining up with TRBD1. The junction had 6 bases not matched to a gene; V was cut back by 4 bases and J by 4 bases. The CDR3 extends over 14 amino acids. CDR1 and CDR2 (germline): SGHKS, YYEKEE (reference sequence). The CDR3 spells CASSRSGGGYGYTF. The CDR3 nucleotides read TGTGCCAGCAGCCGATCAGGGGGCGGCTATGGCTACACCTTC.

This chain links TRBV5-6 with TRBJ1-5; D is possibly TRBD1 (5 bases). Germline lookup yields CDR1 SGHDT and CDR2 YYEEEE. The CDR3 extends over 16 amino acids. V shed 0 bases and J shed 6 bases, with 16 bases lying between them. CDR3 region: CASSLGIGGGGQPQHF. In nucleotides, the CDR3 is TGTGCCAGCAGCTTGGGTATCGGCGGGGGAGGTCAGCCCCAGCATTTT.

The chain uses TRBV19 and TRBJ2-1, with 10 nucleotides matching TRBD1. This CDR3 is built from 15 residues. The germline CDR1 and CDR2 sequences are LNHDA and SQIVND (reference sequence). The V and J ends lost 7 bases and 4 bases, in that order; junction bases with no gene match: 7. This CDR3 reads CASTRPGQGYNEQFF. The CDR3, as DNA: TGTGCCAGTACACGTCCGGGACAGGGGTACAATGAGCAGTTCTTC.

The J gene is TRBJ1-4, the V gene TRBV30; TRBD1 aligns across 8 bases. Germline-derived CDR1 and CDR2 are GTSNPN and SVGIG (reference sequence). The V gene end was trimmed by 0 bases and the J gene end by 8 bases; junction bases not matched to a gene: 8. This CDR3 spans 15 amino acids. The CDR3 sequence is CAWSVRQGAREKLFF. The CDR3 coding sequence is TGTGCCTGGAGTGTACGTCAGGGGGCCCGCGAAAAACTGTTTTTT.

The J gene is TRBJ1-1, the V gene TRBV4-3; a possible D gene is TRBD1 (5 bases). Germline-derived CDR1 and CDR2 are LGHNA and YSLEER. The CDR3 runs 13 residues. V was shortened by 0 bases and J by 10 bases, with 12 bases between the two germline ends. The CDR3 DNA reads TGCGCCAGCAGCCAAGATGCTATGGGGGGAGCTTTCTTT. Translating gives CASSQDAMGGAFF.

The chain uses TRBV7-2 and TRBJ2-1, with TRBD2 matching 7 bases. Germline V gene sequence: CDR1 SGHTA, CDR2 FQGNSA. Trimming took 6 bases from V and 5 from J; bases not matched to a gene: 16. The CDR3 spans 17 residues. The CDR3 DNA reads as TGTGCCAGCAGTGATTACCCTAGCGGACGGCCACACAATGAGCAGTTCTTC. This codes for CASSDYPSGRPHNEQFF.

The chain recombines TRBV19 with TRBJ1-4, with D maybe TRBD1 (5 bases). The CDR3 is 14 amino acids. V lost 1 base and J 8 bases, leaving 11 bases between the germline ends. Germline CDR1 and CDR2: LNHDA and SQIVND (reference sequence). The chain's CDR3 is CASSIAGLGEKLFF. The CDR3 region has the DNA TGTGCCAGTAGTATAGCAGGGCTCGGGGAAAAACTGTTTTTT. Full variable domain (outside the CDR3, taken from reference TRBV19 and TRBJ1-4): DGGITQSPKYLFRKEGQNVTLSCEQNLNHDAMYWYRQDPGQGLRLIYYSQIVNDFQKGDIAEGYSVSREKKESFPLTVTSAQKNPTAFYLCASSIAGLGEKLFFGSGTQLSVL.

This clone was seen only a few times. The CDR3 sequence: CASSPSTGHPEAFF. DNA for the CDR3: TGTGCCAGCAGTCCATCGACAGGGCATCCTGAAGCTTTCTTT. The J gene is TRBJ1-1, the V gene TRBV28; 7 bases match TRBD1. Germline CDR1 is MDHEN and CDR2 is SYDVKM. CDR3 length: 14 residues. Trimming cost V 5 bases and J 6 bases; bases outside gene matches: 9. The entire variable domain, with the rest obtained from reference TRBV28 and TRBJ1-1, is as follows: DVKVTQSSRYLVKRTGEKVFLECVQDMDHENMFWYRQDPGLGLRLIYFSYDVKMKEKGDIPEGYSVSREKKERFSLILESASTNQTSMYLCASSPSTGHPEAFFGQGTRLTVV.

The chain combines TRBV5-1 with TRBJ2-7, with 11 nucleotides matching TRBD1. This CDR3 comprises 14 residues. Germline V gene lookup returns CDR1 SGHRS and CDR2 YFSETQ. Trimming at V came to 6 bases and at J to 1 base, leaving 3 bases not matched to a gene. As DNA, the CDR3 is TGCGCCAGCACGGGGACAGGGGGATCCTACGAGCAGTACTTC. This sequence encodes CASTGTGGSYEQYF.

This chain connects TRBV5-1 to TRBJ2-2; 7 bases fit TRBD2. There are 14 residues in the CDR3. After removal of 0 bases from V and 7 bases from J, the junction contained 3 bases not matched to a gene. Germline V CDR1 and CDR2: SGHRS, YFSETQ. This CDR3 is CASSLAGTNGELFF. CDR3 DNA: TGCGCCAGCAGCTTGGCCGGGACTAACGGGGAGCTGTTTTTT.

This clone was counted a few times. The V gene is TRBV29-1, the J gene TRBJ2-2, with 8 bases lining up with TRBD1. The CDR3 is made up of 14 amino acids. The V gene's germline CDR1 is SQVTM and CDR2 ANQGSEA. This CDR3 reads CSTGGTVNTGELFF. In DNA, the CDR3 is TGCAGTACAGGGGGGACAGTGAACACCGGGGAGCTGTTTTTT.

J is TRBJ2-7 and V is TRBV11-2; 8 positions match TRBD2. This CDR3 contains 15 residues. CDR1 is SGHAT and CDR2 is FQNNGV in the germline V gene. V was pared by 5 bases and J by 4 bases, with 10 bases of the junction left unmatched. CDR3 in DNA: TGTGCCAGCAGCCAGACTAGCGCCCGGACGTACGAGCAGTACTTC. The encoded protein is CASSQTSARTYEQYF.